A selection of T cell receptor beta chains follows, all from one sample in a study of cytomegalovirus exposure and HLA in healthy donors. Sequenced by immunoSEQ multiplex PCR; TCRdb stores in-frame clones only, minus some. The sample holds hundreds of thousands of clones, 65% to 80% seen once. The specimen sequenced was PBMCs. Every receptor here comes from a girl aged 2-10 years in good health and CMV-seronegative. Each CDR3 is given with its conserved first and last residue. D genes are given only for firm matches. For some rows the clone size is stated as once, few or many, or as a class when expanded; others skip it.

clone size	J gene	D gene	V gene	CDR3 DNA	CDR3 protein
once	TRBJ2-5	TRBD1	TRBV2	TGTGCCAGCAGGGGGCAGGGGGTTGGGACCCAGTACTTC	CASRGQGVGTQYF
.	TRBJ1-1	.	TRBV5-1	TGCGCCAGCAGCCCCTTTATGAACACTGAAGCTTTCTTT	CASSPFMNTEAFF
.	TRBJ2-5	.	TRBV4-1	TGCGCCAGCAGCCGCAACATTCAAGAGACCCAGTACTTC	CASSRNIQETQYF
.	TRBJ2-7	TRBD1	TRBV6-5	TGTGCCAGCAGTGCGCGACAGGGGGCAACCTACGAGCAGTACTTC	CASSARQGATYEQYF
.	TRBJ2-1	TRBD1	TRBV7-9	TGTTCCAGCAGTCGACAGGGGCGAGAGCAGTTCTTC	CSSSRQGREQFF
.	TRBJ1-5	TRBD1	TRBV5-6	TGTGCCAGCAGCTTGGCCGCAGGGGGGAATCAGCCCCAGCATTTT	CASSLAAGGNQPQHF
few	TRBJ2-7	TRBD2	TRBV5-1	TGCGCCAGCAGCTTGGCCCCTAGGCGGGGGGGCTACGAGCAGTACTTC	CASSLAPRRGGYEQYF
.	TRBJ2-5	TRBD2	TRBV15	TGTGCCACCAGCAGCGGTACCGGGACTAGCGGGAGGGCCAAGACCCAGTACTTC	CATSSGTGTSGRAKTQYF
.	TRBJ1-1	.	TRBV5-4	TGTGCCAGCAGCTCACAGGTCTTCGGGAACACTGAAGCTTTCTTT	CASSSQVFGNTEAFF
once	TRBJ1-1	.	TRBV6-5	TGTGCCAGCAGCCCTATATTACGGACTGAAGCTTTCTTT	CASSPILRTEAFF
few	TRBJ2-2	.	TRBV11-1	TGTGCCAGCAGCTTAGGCGGGACGATCGGGGAGCTGTTTTTT	CASSLGGTIGELFF
.	TRBJ2-1	TRBD2	TRBV11-2	TGTGCCAGCAGCTTCCTAGCGGGGGACAATGAGCAGTTCTTC	CASSFLAGDNEQFF
.	TRBJ1-2	.	TRBV27	TGTGCCAGCGGGGGGGTGTACTATGGCTACACCTTC	CASGGVYYGYTF
.	TRBJ2-2	.	TRBV5-4	TGTGCCACCCCAATAGGGGCCGCCGGGGAGCTGTTTTTT	CATPIGAAGELFF
.	TRBJ2-2	TRBD2	TRBV18	TGTGCCAGCTCACCCAATCTAGCGGGTAACACCGGGGAGCTGTTTTTT	CASSPNLAGNTGELFF
.	TRBJ1-1	TRBD1	TRBV4-1	TGCGCCAGCAGCCAAGAAGGACAGGGGGTGACTGAAGCTTTCTTT	CASSQEGQGVTEAFF
.	TRBJ1-4	TRBD1	TRBV6-5	TGTGCCAGCAGTTACAGGGGGCTGAATGAAAAACTGTTTTTT	CASSYRGLNEKLFF
few	TRBJ2-1	TRBD2	TRBV9	TGTGCCAGCAGCGTCACCGGGACTAGCGTCTACAATGAGCAGTTCTTC	CASSVTGTSVYNEQFF
few	TRBJ2-7	.	TRBV2	TGTGCCAGCAGTCAAGACAGGAGCCTCTACGAGCAGTACTTC	CASSQDRSLYEQYF
once	TRBJ2-7	.	TRBV7-2	TGTGCCAGCAGCTCGATCCGCGGGTCCGAGCAGTACTTC	CASSSIRGSEQYF
.	TRBJ2-5	TRBD1	TRBV7-7	TGTGCCAGCAGCTTAGAGGGGGCTCGTCAAGAGACCCAGTACTTC	CASSLEGARQETQYF
once	TRBJ1-5	TRBD1	TRBV2	TGTGCCAGCAGAGCCCAGGGGGCGAGCAATCAGCCCCAGCATTTT	CASRAQGASNQPQHF
.	TRBJ1-1	.	TRBV27	TGTGCCAGCAGTCCCGGGACAAAATACACTGAAGCTTTCTTT	CASSPGTKYTEAFF
.	TRBJ2-5	TRBD2	TRBV29-1	TGCAGCGTTGAACTAGCGGGGGGGTTGGTAGAGACCCAGTACTTC	CSVELAGGLVETQYF
.	TRBJ2-2	.	TRBV6-6	TGTGCCAGCAGTCCCGTGAGCGGGCTTACCGGGGAGCTGTTTTTT	CASSPVSGLTGELFF
.	TRBJ1-1	.	TRBV25-1	TGTGCCAGCAGTGAATCGAAGACTCCAAGAACCTGGACTGAAGCTTTCTTT	CASSESKTPRTWTEAFF
.	TRBJ2-1	TRBD2	TRBV28	TGTGCCAGCAGTTCCGCGGGAGAGTCCTACAATGAGCAGTTCTTC	CASSSAGESYNEQFF
.	TRBJ1-1	TRBD1	TRBV7-9	TGTGCCAGCAGCTTAGGACAGGGTCTGAGGACTGAAGCTTTCTTT	CASSLGQGLRTEAFF
.	TRBJ1-1	TRBD1	TRBV2	TGTGCCAGCAGTGGCCCGACAGGGTTTGCTTTCTTT	CASSGPTGFAFF
.	TRBJ1-1	.	TRBV7-9	TGTGCCAGCAGCCCCGTAGAGGGAAGCACTGAAGCTTTCTTT	CASSPVEGSTEAFF
.	TRBJ1-1	.	TRBV10-1	TGCGCCAGCAGTGAGTCCTCATCCCCAAGGAGGGGAGCTTTCTTT	CASSESSSPRRGAFF
.	TRBJ2-1	TRBD1	TRBV9	TGTGCCAGCAGCGTAGATGGACAGGGGGCTGAGCAGTTCTTC	CASSVDGQGAEQFF
.	TRBJ2-7	TRBD2	TRBV5-6	TGTGCCAGCAGCTTCCCACTAGCGGGAGAATACGAGCAGTACTTC	CASSFPLAGEYEQYF
few	TRBJ1-1	.	TRBV6-1	TGTGCCAGCAGTGAACGGGGGACTGAAGCTTTCTTT	CASSERGTEAFF
.	TRBJ1-3	TRBD1	TRBV2	TGTGCCAGCCCCGGACAGGCTGGAAACACCATATATTTT	CASPGQAGNTIYF
.	TRBJ1-6	TRBD1	TRBV27	TGTGCCAGCAGTCCCCGGACAGGGCTCGGTTCACCCCTCCACTTT	CASSPRTGLGSPLHF
.	TRBJ1-2	TRBD1	TRBV27	TGTGCCAGCAGTCTCCGGGACAGGGTTTATGGCTACACCTTC	CASSLRDRVYGYTF
.	TRBJ2-7	TRBD2	TRBV19	TGTGCCAGTAGTATAGGGAGCGGGAGTACCTACGAGCAGTACTTC	CASSIGSGSTYEQYF
.	TRBJ2-1	.	TRBV6-1	TGTGCCAGCAGTGAAACGGCGGACAATGAGCAGTTCTTC	CASSETADNEQFF
.	TRBJ2-2	.	TRBV7-6	TGTGCCAGCAGCCCCTCGACAGTGGGGAACACCGGGGAGCTGTTTTTT	CASSPSTVGNTGELFF
.	TRBJ2-2	.	TRBV19	TGTGCCAGTCAAAACCTAGGCGGGAACACCGGGGAGCTGTTTTTT	CASQNLGGNTGELFF
few	TRBJ2-2	.	TRBV7-2	TGTGCCAGCAGCCCAGGCCCGGACACCGGGGAGCTGTTTTTT	CASSPGPDTGELFF
.	TRBJ1-2	.	TRBV6-1	TGTGCCAGCAGTACGGGGGGCTGGGGCTATGGCTACACCTTC	CASSTGGWGYGYTF
once	TRBJ2-7	.	TRBV5-1	TGCGCCAGCAGCTTGGGACAGCTCTACGAGCAGTACTTC	CASSLGQLYEQYF
once	TRBJ1-1	.	TRBV7-9	TGTGCCAGCAGCTTGGGAGGTGATGAAGCTTTCTTT	CASSLGGDEAFF
few	TRBJ2-1	.	TRBV5-4	TGTGCCAGCAGCTTGCGGGACAACCACAATGAGCAGTTCTTC	CASSLRDNHNEQFF
once	TRBJ1-4	.	TRBV6-5	TGTGCCAGCAGTTACACCGGGGGTACTAATGAAAAACTGTTTTTT	CASSYTGGTNEKLFF
.	TRBJ2-5	.	TRBV6-5	TGTGCCAGCAGCCCCGACAGGAAAGGGGAGCAGTACTTC	CASSPDRKGEQYF
.	TRBJ2-7	.	TRBV20-1	TGCAGTGCTATTCACTACGAGCAGTACTTC	CSAIHYEQYF